This T cell receptor (beta chain) is from a study of post-analysis software for immune sequencing data. Remarks on this clonotype: Its antigen is as yet unknown.

General study findings and limits: The normalized Chao1 diversity of multiple sclerosis patients was significantly lower than that of controls. Among a handful of TRBV segments more frequent in patients than controls were TRBV5-6, TRBV5-1 and TRBV20-1.

Unique molecular identifiers were carried by the TCR beta cDNA libraries. Researchers reported 400,000 to 550,000 cDNA molecules coming from approximately 0.91 to 9.4 million T cells. In TCRdb, the PCR reads were re-called with MiXCR into one record per CDR3 protein. The sample includes about 810,000 distinct CDR3 sequences, about 57% seen only once; the top ten take around 4.5%. Germline CDR1 and CDR2: SGHRS and YFSETQ. The CDR3 is made up of 15 amino acids. Trimming removed 5 bases from V and 2 bases from J, with 15 bases in between. This clonotype originated in a girl between 10 and 17 years old with multiple sclerosis. V is TRBV5-1 and J is TRBJ2-3, with D possibly called TRBD1 or TRBD2 (5 bases each). Source material: blood. CDR3 DNA: TGCGCCAGCAGGATTCAGGGACCCGTCACAGATACGCAGTATTTT. Translating it yields CASRIQGPVTDTQYF. The full variable domain, in which reference TRBV5-1 and TRBJ2-3 provide the parts outside the CDR3, is KAGVTQTPRYLIKTRGQQVTLSCSPISGHRSVSWYQQTPGQGLQFLFEYFSETQRNKGNFPGRFSGRQFSNSRSEMNVSTLELGDSALYLCASRIQGPVTDTQYFGPGTRLTVL.